The 20 T cell receptor beta chains below all came from one sample that was sequenced in a study of control samples from healthy donors and cancer patients. The data were produced by immunoSEQ multiplex PCR, yet TCRdb's version contains in-frame clones alone and is incomplete. This repertoire shows 100,000 to 150,000 clones, 85% to 90% found once; its top ten account for around 7.6%. Sequenced sample: PBMCs. The receptors were sampled from a man aged 45 to 65 with head and neck cancer.

V usage is TRBV27 and J usage is TRBJ2-2, with D possibly being TRBD1 (5 bases). The CDR3 has 17 amino acids. V gave up 4 bases and J gave up 6 bases, with 21 bases separating them. Germline V gene lookup returns CDR1 MNHEY and CDR2 SMNVEV (reference sequence). The CDR3 region has the DNA TGTGCCAGCAGTTCAGGGCCCCCCGCCTTAATTCCCGGGGAGCTGTTTTTT. Translating gives CASSSGPPALIPGELFF.

This chain uses TRBV18 with TRBJ1-3; D is uncertain. Germline loops: CDR1 KGHSH, CDR2 LQKENI. The CDR3 consists of 16 residues. V was shortened by 0 bases and J by 4 bases, with 13 bases between the two germline ends. The CDR3 coding sequence is TGTGCCAGCTCACCACCGTTTATACGAGGGGGAAACACCATATATTTT. Protein sequence: CASSPPFIRGGNTIYF.

V gene TRBV6-5 combines with J gene TRBJ2-5; D is perhaps TRBD1 (6 bases). The V end was cut by 5 bases, the J end by 2 bases, with 9 bases between. Per the germline V gene, CDR1 is MNHEY and CDR2 is SVGAGI. This CDR3 has 13 amino acids. This CDR3 reads CASSTGQQETQYF. CDR3 coding DNA: TGTGCCAGCAGTACCGGACAGCAAGAGACCCAGTACTTC.

V gene TRBV7-9 combines with J gene TRBJ2-3, with 12 bases that match TRBD2. Unmatched junction bases numbered 7, after V lost 3 bases and J lost 6 bases. The V gene's germline CDR1 is SEHNR and CDR2 FQNEAQ (reference sequence). The CDR3 consists of 16 residues. CDR3 nucleotides: TGTGCCAGCAGCTTTTTACTAGCGGGAGGTTTCGATACGCAGTATTTT. The encoded protein is CASSFLLAGGFDTQYF. The full variable domain, completed using reference TRBV7-9 and TRBJ2-3, is DTGVSQNPRHKITKRGQNVTFRCDPISEHNRLYWYRQTLGQGPEFLTYFQNEAQLEKSRLLSDRFSAERPKGSFSTLEIQRTEQGDSAMYLCASSFLLAGGFDTQYFGPGTRLTVL.

The V call is TRBV28, the J call TRBJ2-3; 8 bases are shared with TRBD1. Unmatched junction bases numbered 21, after V lost 2 bases and J lost 2 bases. The germline gives CDR1 MDHEN, CDR2 SYDVKM. This CDR3 region has 21 residues. CDR3 sequence (DNA): TGTGCCAGCAGTTTAAAAGTCGGACAGGGCCATAAGGAGGCACACACAGATACGCAGTATTTT. This sequence encodes CASSLKVGQGHKEAHTDTQYF.

This clone has a single count. V is TRBV4-2 and J is TRBJ2-1; the D is unclear. The CDR3 runs to 15 residues. Germline assignment: CDR1 LGHNA and CDR2 YNFKEQ. The V gene lost 0 bases and the J gene lost 3 bases, with 9 bases spanning the gap. In DNA, the CDR3 is TGTGCCAGCAGCCAAGATAAGGCTCTCTACAATGAGCAGTTCTTC. As protein: CASSQDKALYNEQFF.

On this clone: The same CDR3 also results from other DNA sequences found in this sample. The rearrangement uses TRBV19 and TRBJ2-7, with 9 positions matching TRBD2. The V gene's germline CDR1 is LNHDA and CDR2 SQIVND (reference sequence). V gave up 3 bases and J gave up 3 bases; unmatched junction bases: 0. This CDR3 region has 13 residues. CDR3 protein: CASSMTSGYEQYF. In nucleotides, the CDR3 is TGTGCCAGTAGTATGACTAGCGGCTACGAGCAGTACTTC.

The rearrangement uses TRBV2 and TRBJ2-3; no clear D. Germline V gives CDR1 SNHLY, CDR2 FYNNEI. The CDR3 extends over 12 amino acids. The V gene lost 5 bases and the J gene lost 0 bases, with 3 bases spanning the gap. CDR3 residues: CASSTSTDTQYF. The CDR3 coding sequence is TGTGCCAGCAGTACTAGCACAGATACGCAGTATTTT.

The rearrangement joins TRBV7-9 to TRBJ2-2; the D gene could be TRBD1 or TRBD2 (5 bases each). Germline CDR1 is SEHNR and CDR2 is FQNEAQ (reference sequence). Trimming took off 10 bases at V and 4 bases at J, with 13 bases between the two ends. This CDR3 is 13 amino acids long. The CDR3 nucleotides are TGTGCCACCCCGGGGCTGCCCACCGGGGAGCTGTTTTTT. As protein: CATPGLPTGELFF. The full variable domain, with the rest looked up from reference TRBV7-9 and TRBJ2-2, is DTGVSQNPRHKITKRGQNVTFRCDPISEHNRLYWYRQTLGQGPEFLTYFQNEAQLEKSRLLSDRFSAERPKGSFSTLEIQRTEQGDSAMYLCATPGLPTGELFFGEGSRLTVL.

The chain combines TRBV10-1 with TRBJ1-4; 7 positions agree with TRBD1. This CDR3 spans 15 amino acids. The germline CDR1 and CDR2 sequences are WNHNN and SYGVQD (reference sequence). The junction had 7 bases not matched to a gene; V was cut back by 5 bases and J by 4 bases. DNA for the CDR3: TGCGCCAGCAGTCCCGGACAGGCGGGTAATGAAAAACTGTTTTTT. Translated, it gives CASSPGQAGNEKLFF.

This chain joins TRBV5-1 and TRBJ2-3; 7 nucleotides agree with TRBD1. The CDR3 is made up of 15 amino acids. Germline V gene sequence: CDR1 SGHRS, CDR2 YFSETQ. Losses at the gene ends were 2 bases for V and 2 bases for J; bases not matched to a gene: 5. The CDR3 here is CASSFRDRSTDTQYF. Written as DNA, the CDR3 is TGCGCCAGCAGCTTTCGGGACAGATCCACAGATACGCAGTATTTT.

This chain links TRBV14 with TRBJ2-7; D could derive from TRBD1 or TRBD2 (5 bases each). V was trimmed by 4 bases and J by 5 bases, leaving 9 bases between them. The CDR3 consists of 12 residues. Germline V gene lookup returns CDR1 SGHDN and CDR2 FVKESK. CDR3 bases: TGTGCCAGCAGCCTACTAGGGGACGAGCAGTACTTC. The encoded protein is CASSLLGDEQYF. Supplemented by reference TRBV14 and TRBJ2-7, the full variable domain reads EAGVTQFPSHSVIEKGQTVTLRCDPISGHDNLYWYRRVMGKEIKFLLHFVKESKQDESGMPNNRFLAERTGGTYSTLKVQPAELEDSGVYFCASSLLGDEQYFGPGTRLTVT.

This clone has more than one count but fewer than ten. The genes are TRBV6-2 or TRBV6-3 and TRBJ2-5; D not certain. Germline V gene sequence: CDR1 MNHEY, CDR2 SVGEGT. Trimming removed 2 bases from V and 5 bases from J, with 9 bases in between. The CDR3 has 13 residues. The CDR3, as DNA: TGTGCCAGCAGTTACCAGGAGCTGGAGACCCAGTACTTC. Amino acid sequence: CASSYQELETQYF.

This chain uses TRBV29-1 with TRBJ1-2; TRBD1 aligns across 9 bases. Per the germline V gene, CDR1 is SQVTM and CDR2 is ANQGSEA. Germline trimming cut 5 bases from V and 8 bases from J; bases unmatched to any gene: 9. The CDR3 is 13 residues long. CDR3: CSVSSQGAEGYTF. The CDR3 nucleotides are TGCAGCGTTTCGTCACAGGGGGCGGAGGGCTACACCTTC.

This clone was recorded once. The chain has TRBV2 and TRBJ2-2; D could derive from TRBD1 or TRBD2 (5 bases each). Germline CDR1 is SNHLY and CDR2 is FYNNEI. V was shortened by 2 bases and J by 7 bases, with 11 bases between the two germline ends. The CDR3 length is 14 residues. The DNA for the CDR3 is TGTGCCAGCAGTGAAAGGTGGGGGAACGGGGAGCTGTTTTTT. It encodes CASSERWGNGELFF.

The chain has TRBV19 and TRBJ2-1, with unresolved D. The CDR3 extends over 15 amino acids. Trimming took off 6 bases at V and 0 bases at J, with 12 bases between the two ends. Per germline, CDR1 LNHDA and CDR2 SQIVND (reference sequence). CDR3 in DNA: TGTGCCAGTAGCACCACCTCGAGCTCCTACAATGAGCAGTTCTTC. Translated, it gives CASSTTSSSYNEQFF.

This chain joins TRBV6-6 and TRBJ1-4, with D unclear. The CDR3 spans 14 residues. Per the germline V gene, CDR1 is MNHNY and CDR2 is SVGAGI (reference sequence). With 5 bases removed from V and 1 base from J, the gap between germline ends came to 8 bases. The CDR3 protein is CASSRPRTNEKLFF. CDR3 nucleotides: TGTGCCAGCAGTAGGCCTCGAACTAATGAAAAACTGTTTTTT.

The chain employs TRBV24-1 and TRBJ2-5; D not resolved. CDR1 is KGHDR and CDR2 is SFDVKD in the germline V gene. Trimming removed 4 bases from V and 1 base from J, with 6 bases in between. The CDR3 extends over 13 amino acids. CDR3 nucleotides: TGTGCCACCAGTGACCAGACCCAAGAGACCCAGTACTTC. Its translation: CATSDQTQETQYF.

The rearrangement joins TRBV19 to TRBJ1-5; D ambiguous. The CDR3 length is 15 residues. Germline CDR1 and CDR2: LNHDA and SQIVND (reference sequence). Trimming removed 6 bases from V and 6 bases from J, with 18 bases in between. The CDR3 sequence is CASSERKSASQPQHF. The CDR3 DNA reads as TGTGCCAGTAGCGAAAGGAAGTCGGCATCTCAGCCCCAGCATTTT.

This clone was counted between two and nine times. The chain has TRBV7-2 and TRBJ2-5; D gene unclear. Germline values: CDR1 SGHTA, CDR2 FQGNSA. The V end was cut by 6 bases, the J end by 5 bases, with 10 bases between. The CDR3 consists of 12 residues. The CDR3 sequence is CASSVSRETQYF. In DNA, the CDR3 is TGTGCCAGCAGTGTTAGCAGGGAGACCCAGTACTTC.